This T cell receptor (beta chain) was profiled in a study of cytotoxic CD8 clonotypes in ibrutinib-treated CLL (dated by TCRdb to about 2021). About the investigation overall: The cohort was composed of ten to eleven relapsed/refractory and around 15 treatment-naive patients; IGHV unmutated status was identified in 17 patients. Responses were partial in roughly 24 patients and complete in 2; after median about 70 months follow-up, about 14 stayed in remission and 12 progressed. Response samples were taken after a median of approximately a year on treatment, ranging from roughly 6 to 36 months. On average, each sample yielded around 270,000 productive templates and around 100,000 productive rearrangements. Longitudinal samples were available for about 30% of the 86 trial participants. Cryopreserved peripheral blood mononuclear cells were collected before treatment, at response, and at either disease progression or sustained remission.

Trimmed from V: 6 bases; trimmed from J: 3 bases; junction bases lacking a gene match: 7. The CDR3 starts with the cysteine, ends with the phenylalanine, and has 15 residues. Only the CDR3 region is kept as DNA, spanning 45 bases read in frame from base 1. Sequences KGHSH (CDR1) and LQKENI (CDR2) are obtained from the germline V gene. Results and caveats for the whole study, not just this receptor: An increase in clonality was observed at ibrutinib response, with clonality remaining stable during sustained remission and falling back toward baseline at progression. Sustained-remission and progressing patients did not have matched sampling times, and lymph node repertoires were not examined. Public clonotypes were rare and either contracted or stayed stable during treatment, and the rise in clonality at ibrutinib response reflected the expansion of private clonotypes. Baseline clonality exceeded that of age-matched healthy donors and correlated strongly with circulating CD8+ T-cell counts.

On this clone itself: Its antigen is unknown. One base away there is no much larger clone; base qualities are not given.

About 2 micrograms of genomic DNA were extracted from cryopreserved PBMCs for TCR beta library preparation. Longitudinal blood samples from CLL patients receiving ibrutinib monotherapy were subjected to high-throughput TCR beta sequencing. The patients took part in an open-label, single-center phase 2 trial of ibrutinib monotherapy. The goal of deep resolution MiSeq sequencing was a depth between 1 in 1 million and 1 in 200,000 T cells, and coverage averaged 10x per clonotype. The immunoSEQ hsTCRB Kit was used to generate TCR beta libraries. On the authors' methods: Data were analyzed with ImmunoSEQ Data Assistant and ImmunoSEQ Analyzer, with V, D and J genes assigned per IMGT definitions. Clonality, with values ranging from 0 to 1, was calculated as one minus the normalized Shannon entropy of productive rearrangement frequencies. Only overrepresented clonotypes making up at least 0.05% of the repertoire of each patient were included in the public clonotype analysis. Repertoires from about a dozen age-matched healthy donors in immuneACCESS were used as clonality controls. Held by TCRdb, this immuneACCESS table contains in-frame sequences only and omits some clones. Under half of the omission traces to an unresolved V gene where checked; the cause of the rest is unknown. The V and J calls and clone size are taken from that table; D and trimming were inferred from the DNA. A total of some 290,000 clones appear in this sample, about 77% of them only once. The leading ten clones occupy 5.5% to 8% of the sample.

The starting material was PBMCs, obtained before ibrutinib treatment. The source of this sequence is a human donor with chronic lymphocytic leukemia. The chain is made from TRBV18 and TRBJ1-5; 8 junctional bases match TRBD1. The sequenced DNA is TGTGCCAGCTCGATAGGACAGGGATACAATCAGCCCCAGCATTTT. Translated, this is CASSIGQGYNQPQHF.